Following are 29 T cell receptor beta chains from one sample sequenced in a study of T cell responses to AZD1222 COVID-19 vaccine. Assay: immunoSEQ multiplex PCR; the TCRdb copy retains only in-frame clones and omits some. The sample includes more than 120,000 clones, 85% to 95% of them seen just once. Source: peripheral blood, taken on day 0 of AZD1222 vaccination. The receptors were sampled from an adult in good health.

The V gene is TRBV28, the J gene TRBJ1-2; no reliable D call. The CDR3 totals 13 residues. Trimming stripped 5 bases from V and 3 bases from J, with 10 bases between. Germline V CDR1 and CDR2: MDHEN, SYDVKM. Here the CDR3 reads CASSPSSDYGYTF. CDR3 coding DNA: TGTGCCAGCAGTCCTTCGTCGGACTATGGCTACACCTTC.

CDR3 sequence reads: CASSQEVGGRASPLHF. CDR3 DNA: TGTGCCAGCAGCCAAGAAGTCGGGGGGAGGGCTTCACCCCTCCACTTT. The chain is built from TRBV4-2 and TRBJ1-6, with D possibly matching TRBD1 (5 bases). The germline V gene has CDR1 LGHNA and CDR2 YNFKEQ. CDR3 size: 16 residues. V lost 0 bases and J 9 bases, leaving 15 bases between the germline ends.

The V and J genes are TRBV29-1 and TRBJ2-1; no firm D call. The CDR3 totals 14 residues. Germline values: CDR1 SQVTM, CDR2 ANQGSEA. V was trimmed by 4 bases and J by 4 bases, leaving 14 bases between them. CDR3 region: CSVVVGSSYNEQFF. The DNA of the CDR3 is TGCAGCGTTGTGGTAGGCAGTTCTTACAATGAGCAGTTCTTC.

The chain has TRBV10-3 and TRBJ2-7, with 7 bases identical to TRBD2. With V trimmed by 10 bases and J by 2 bases, 8 bases remained unmatched. CDR1 is ENHRY and CDR2 is SYGVKD in the germline V gene. The CDR3 loop spans 13 amino acids. The CDR3 reads CATAPGGTYEQYF. DNA of the CDR3: TGTGCCACAGCCCCCGGGGGGACCTACGAGCAGTACTTC.

The chain employs TRBV14 and TRBJ2-7; 8 bases line up with TRBD1. Trimming removed 8 bases from V and 0 bases from J; junction bases left unmatched: 3. The CDR3 runs 13 residues. The germline gives CDR1 SGHDN, CDR2 FVKESK. CDR3 nucleotide sequence: TGTGCCAGCCGAGACAGGGGCTCCTACGAGCAGTACTTC. It codes for CASRDRGSYEQYF.

The V gene is TRBV7-2, the J gene TRBJ1-2; D remains ambiguous. V dropped 4 bases and J dropped 6 bases, with 6 bases sitting between them. This CDR3 comprises 11 residues. Germline-derived CDR1 and CDR2 are SGHTA and FQGNSA. As DNA, the CDR3 is TGTGCCAGCAGCTCGAGCAATGGCTACACCTTC. Its protein is CASSSSNGYTF.

The genes are TRBV2 and TRBJ2-7; either TRBD1 or TRBD2 may fit D (5 bases each). V was cut by 7 bases and J by 0 bases, with 13 bases left in between. The CDR3 length is 14 residues. Germline values: CDR1 SNHLY, CDR2 FYNNEI. The chain's CDR3 is CASIGTSVSYEQYF. CDR3 coding DNA: TGTGCCAGCATTGGGACGTCCGTCTCCTACGAGCAGTACTTC.

The J gene is TRBJ2-1, the V gene TRBV6-5; no reliable D call. Trimming took 1 base from V and 6 from J, leaving 13 bases between them. In germline, CDR1 is MNHEY, CDR2 SVGAGI. This CDR3 has 15 amino acids. CDR3 in DNA: TGTGCCAGCAGTTACTATGGACGACAACGCAATGAGCAGTTCTTC. Its translation is CASSYYGRQRNEQFF.

This sequence joins TRBV7-9 and TRBJ2-7; 8 bases align to TRBD1. V lost 5 bases, J lost 3 bases, and 15 bases stayed unmatched. This CDR3 has 17 amino acids. The V gene's germline CDR1 is SEHNR and CDR2 FQNEAQ (reference sequence). The CDR3 sequence is CASSNEFPGQADYEQYF. In DNA form, the CDR3 reads TGTGCCAGCAGCAACGAGTTTCCGGGACAGGCGGACTACGAGCAGTACTTC. Variable domain in full (rest from reference TRBV7-9 and TRBJ2-7): DTGVSQNPRHKITKRGQNVTFRCDPISEHNRLYWYRQTLGQGPEFLTYFQNEAQLEKSRLLSDRFSAERPKGSFSTLEIQRTEQGDSAMYLCASSNEFPGQADYEQYFGPGTRLTVT.

The chain combines TRBV19 with TRBJ2-5, with TRBD2 matching over 13 bases. CDR3 size: 16 residues. Germline lookup yields CDR1 LNHDA and CDR2 SQIVND (reference sequence). V shed 5 bases and J 5 bases; nucleotides not matched to a gene: 8. The CDR3 region has the DNA TGTGCCAGTAGTGGGACTAGCGGGGCTCCCCTGGAGACCCAGTACTTC. It translates to CASSGTSGAPLETQYF.

This rearrangement joins TRBV5-1 to TRBJ1-4; D perhaps matches TRBD1 (6 bases). There are 15 residues in the CDR3. The V and J ends lost 0 bases and 5 bases respectively, with 11 bases between them. CDR1 is SGHRS and CDR2 is YFSETQ in the germline V gene. The CDR3 nucleotides are TGCGCCAGCAGCTTGGACCGGGGGGCGAATGAAAAACTGTTTTTT. Translating it yields CASSLDRGANEKLFF.

The chain has TRBV7-6 and TRBJ1-4; the D is unclear. Per germline, CDR1 SGHVS and CDR2 FNYEAQ. The CDR3 is made up of 15 amino acids. V was cut by 5 bases and J by 7 bases, with 17 bases left in between. CDR3 amino acids: CASSRTWGEREKLFF. The CDR3 DNA reads TGTGCCAGCAGCCGAACATGGGGAGAACGTGAAAAACTGTTTTTT. Filled out from reference TRBV7-6 and TRBJ1-4, the complete variable domain reads GAGVSQSPRYKVTKRGQDVALRCDPISGHVSLYWYRQALGQGPEFLTYFNYEAQQDKSGLPNDRFSAERPEGSISTLTIQRTEQRDSAMYRCASSRTWGEREKLFFGSGTQLSVL.

This chain uses TRBV11-2 with TRBJ1-2; D ambiguous. The CDR3 length is 13 residues. Germline assignment: CDR1 SGHAT and CDR2 FQNNGV. Between the trimmed V and J ends, which lost 6 bases and 2 bases, there was a span of 10 bases. The CDR3 loop reads CASRADGNYGYTF. In nucleotides, the CDR3 is TGTGCCAGCAGGGCCGACGGGAACTATGGCTACACCTTC.

The CDR3 DNA reads TGTGCCGGACTTGGGCGGGGAGATGGTTTTTGGGACACTGAAGCTTTCTTT. The encoded protein is CAGLGRGDGFWDTEAFF. The J gene is TRBJ1-1, the V gene TRBV3-1 (or the pseudogene TRBV3-2); D call uncertain. V dropped 11 bases and J dropped 3 bases, with 28 bases sitting between them. The CDR3 contains 17 residues. From germline, CDR1 is LGHDT and CDR2 YNNKEL (reference sequence).

The gene calls are TRBV5-6 and TRBJ2-6; weak D call: TRBD2 (6 bases). V lost 4 bases to trimming and J lost 4 bases, with 21 bases between them. Germline assignment: CDR1 SGHDT and CDR2 YYEEEE. The CDR3 runs 18 residues. The CDR3 loop reads CASSGTPTGVAGANVLTF. DNA for the CDR3: TGTGCCAGCAGCGGGACCCCAACGGGAGTGGCAGGGGCCAACGTCCTGACTTTC.

V gene TRBV4-1 combines with J gene TRBJ2-7; the match to TRBD2 covers 9 bases. This CDR3 comprises 16 residues. J lost 4 bases, V lost 0 bases, and 7 bases had no gene match. The germline CDR1 and CDR2 sequences are MGHRA and YSYEKL. The CDR3 sequence: CASSQDMASGEYEQYF. CDR3 coding DNA: TGCGCCAGCAGCCAAGATATGGCTAGCGGGGAATACGAGCAGTACTTC.

This clone has a single count. The V and J genes are TRBV5-1 and TRBJ2-3; 8 bases agree with TRBD2. After removal of 0 bases from V and 5 bases from J, the junction contained 8 bases not matched to a gene. This CDR3 comprises 16 residues. Germline values: CDR1 SGHRS, CDR2 YFSETQ. CDR3 DNA sequence: TGCGCCAGCAGCTTGGCCTCTGCGGGAGGTGTAGATACGCAGTATTTT. Protein sequence: CASSLASAGGVDTQYF.

This rearrangement joins TRBV6-2 or TRBV6-3 to TRBJ2-3; 7 positions agree with TRBD2. The junction had 4 bases not matched to a gene; V was cut back by 2 bases and J by 2 bases. Germline V gives CDR1 MNHEY, CDR2 SVGEGT. This CDR3 region has 15 residues. This CDR3 is CASSYRLAVTDTQYF. In nucleotides, the CDR3 is TGTGCCAGCAGTTACAGGCTAGCGGTCACAGATACGCAGTATTTT.

The V call is TRBV6-5, the J call TRBJ1-2; 8 bases agree with TRBD1. Trimming removed 4 bases from V and 6 bases from J; junction bases left unmatched: 7. This CDR3 comprises 14 residues. CDR1 and CDR2 (germline): MNHEY, SVGAGI. DNA of the CDR3: TGTGCCAGCAGTTCCCCTGGACAGGGTCATGGCTACACCTTC. Encoded protein: CASSSPGQGHGYTF.

The chain employs TRBV11-2 and TRBJ2-5; 15 nucleotides agree with TRBD2. Germline V gene lookup returns CDR1 SGHAT and CDR2 FQNNGV. This CDR3 region has 16 residues. The trim removed 2 bases at V and 5 bases at J, leaving 3 bases unmatched. CDR3 protein: CASSLRTSGRVETQYF. As DNA, the CDR3 is TGTGCCAGCAGCTTAAGGACTAGCGGGAGGGTGGAGACCCAGTACTTC.

The chain uses TRBV7-8 and TRBJ2-3; D not resolved. The V end was cut by 5 bases, the J end by 2 bases, with 8 bases between. This CDR3 comprises 13 residues. Germline V CDR1 and CDR2: SGHVS, FQNEAQ. CDR3 in amino acids: CASSLLDTDTQYF. Written as DNA, the CDR3 is TGTGCCAGCAGCCTATTGGACACAGATACGCAGTATTTT.

The chain is built from TRBV7-2 and TRBJ1-1; D remains ambiguous. Trimming took 1 base from V and 4 from J, leaving 10 bases between them. Germline CDR1 is SGHTA and CDR2 is FQGNSA. The CDR3 spans 14 residues. The CDR3 DNA follows: TGTGCCAGCAGCTTAGTAGGGAAGGGCACTGAAGCTTTCTTT. Amino acid sequence: CASSLVGKGTEAFF.

This clone was detected once. The chain is built from TRBV28 and TRBJ2-7; perhaps D is TRBD1 or TRBD2 (5 bases each). The CDR3 is made up of 14 amino acids. Germline CDR1 reads MDHEN; CDR2 reads SYDVKM. Trimming took off 5 bases at V and 6 bases at J, with 17 bases between the two ends. DNA of the CDR3: TGTGCCAGCAGTCGTTCGGGACCTCTCTTCGAGCAGTACTTC. Amino acids: CASSRSGPLFEQYF.

In DNA form, the CDR3 reads TGCAGCGTTGAGGGAATAGCCAAAAACATTCAGTACTTC. Protein product: CSVEGIAKNIQYF. This chain joins TRBV29-1 and TRBJ2-4; no clear D gene. This CDR3 has 13 residues. V was pared by 3 bases and J by 0 bases, with 6 bases between. Germline CDR1 is SQVTM and CDR2 is ANQGSEA. Supplemented by reference TRBV29-1 and TRBJ2-4, the full variable domain reads SAVISQKPSRDICQRGTSLTIQCQVDSQVTMMFWYRQQPGQSLTLIATANQGSEATYESGFVIDKFPISRPNLTFSTLTVSNMSPEDSSIYLCSVEGIAKNIQYFGAGTRLSVL.

The chain uses TRBV4-1 and TRBJ2-7, with D perhaps matching TRBD2 (5 bases). The CDR3 is 16 amino acids. Trimming took off 0 bases at V and 0 bases at J, with 12 bases between the two ends. CDR1 and CDR2 from the germline V gene are MGHRA and YSYEKL. CDR3 DNA: TGCGCCAGCAGCCAAGATACCCAGCGGAGCTCCTACGAGCAGTACTTC. This encodes CASSQDTQRSSYEQYF.

CDR3: CASSLERPYNEQFF. CDR3 in DNA: TGTGCCAGCAGCTTAGAACGACCATACAATGAGCAGTTCTTC. The chain joins TRBV5-4 to TRBJ2-1; D not certain. With 2 bases removed from V and 4 bases from J, the gap between germline ends came to 10 bases. Germline loops: CDR1 SGHNT, CDR2 YYREEE (reference sequence). The CDR3 covers 14 residues.

The chain carries TRBV5-6 and TRBJ1-1, with no clear D. The CDR3 sequence is 12 residues long. V lost 3 bases and J lost 7, with 10 bases in between. CDR1 is SGHDT, CDR2 YYEEEE, per germline. The CDR3 loop reads CASSSWADEAFF. CDR3 DNA sequence: TGTGCCAGCAGCTCGTGGGCCGATGAAGCTTTCTTT.

The V call is TRBV11-2, the J call TRBJ1-1; 8 positions agree with TRBD1. Germline V lookup: CDR1 SGHAT, CDR2 FQNNGV. Trimming took 5 bases from V and 3 from J; bases not matched to a gene: 2. The length of the CDR3 is 13 residues. The CDR3 is CASSMTGDTEAFF. The CDR3 DNA reads TGTGCCAGCAGCATGACAGGGGACACTGAAGCTTTCTTT. Full variable domain (remainder filled in from reference TRBV11-2 and TRBJ1-1): EAGVAQSPRYKIIEKRQSVAFWCNPISGHATLYWYQQILGQGPKLLIQFQNNGVVDDSQLPKDRFSAERLKGVDSTLKIQPAKLEDSAVYLCASSMTGDTEAFFGQGTRLTVV.

The chain employs TRBV14 and TRBJ2-7; tentative D call: TRBD1 (5 bases). Germline values: CDR1 SGHDN, CDR2 FVKESK. The CDR3 contains 13 residues. V lost 4 bases and J 9 bases, leaving 16 bases between the germline ends. This CDR3 is CASSLGSLQGQYF. CDR3 DNA sequence: TGTGCCAGCAGCCTCGGGTCTCTGCAGGGGCAGTACTTC.